What follows describes a single T cell receptor beta chain. Its matching antigen is unknown. Repertoires were generated with immunoSEQ multiplex PCR, while TCRdb's copy carries only in-frame clones and drops some. The data contain tens of thousands of clones, roughly 80% of them singletons. The data derive from a study of T cell responses to AZD1222 COVID-19 vaccine. Findings and limits, study-wide: After two AZD1222 doses, spike-specific TCR breadth and depth rose versus day 0.

Germline V gene data show CDR1 as SGHNT and CDR2 as YYREEE (reference sequence). This CDR3 comprises 15 residues. Trimming took off 7 bases at V and 4 bases at J, with 17 bases between the two ends. The source was peripheral blood, collected 28 days after the second AZD1222 dose. The sequence derives from an adult who received the AZD1222 COVID-19 vaccine. The chain has TRBV5-4 and TRBJ2-2; the D gene could be TRBD1 or TRBD2 (5 bases each). CDR3 nucleotides: TGTGCCAGCCAAACCCGGGGCCCAGGCACCGGGGAGCTGTTTTTT. Protein sequence: CASQTRGPGTGELFF. The variable domain in full, with the rest retrieved from reference TRBV5-4 and TRBJ2-2, is ETGVTQSPTHLIKTRGQQVTLRCSSQSGHNTVSWYQQALGQGPQFIFQYYREEENGRGNFPPRFSGLQFPNYSSELNVNALELDDSALYLCASQTRGPGTGELFFGEGSRLTVL.